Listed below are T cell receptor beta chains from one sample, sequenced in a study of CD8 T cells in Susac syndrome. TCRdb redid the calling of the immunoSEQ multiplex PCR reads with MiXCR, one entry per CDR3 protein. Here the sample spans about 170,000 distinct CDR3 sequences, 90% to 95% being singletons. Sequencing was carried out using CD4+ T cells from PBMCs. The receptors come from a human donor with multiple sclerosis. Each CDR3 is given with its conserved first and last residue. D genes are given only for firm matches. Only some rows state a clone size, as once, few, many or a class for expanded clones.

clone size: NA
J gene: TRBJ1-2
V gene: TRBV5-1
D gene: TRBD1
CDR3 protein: CASSILGQGSYGYTF
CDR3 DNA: TGCGCCAGCAGCATCCTCGGACAGGGGTCCTATGGCTACACCTTC

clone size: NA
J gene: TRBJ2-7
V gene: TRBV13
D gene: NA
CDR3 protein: CASSLGGLSSEQYF
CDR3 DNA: TGTGCCAGCAGCTTAGGAGGGTTGAGCTCCGAGCAGTACTTC

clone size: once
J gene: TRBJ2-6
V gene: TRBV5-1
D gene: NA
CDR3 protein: CASSPQGRSSGANVLTF
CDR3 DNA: TGCGCCAGCAGCCCTCAGGGCAGATCCTCTGGGGCCAACGTCCTGACTTTC

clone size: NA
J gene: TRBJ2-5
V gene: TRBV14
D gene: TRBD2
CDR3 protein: CASSPGGTYQETQYF
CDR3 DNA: TGTGCCAGCAGCCCCGGGGGGACTTACCAAGAGACCCAGTACTTC

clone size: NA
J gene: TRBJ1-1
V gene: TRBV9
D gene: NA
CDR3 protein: CASSPSGFDTEAFF
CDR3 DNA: TGTGCCAGCAGCCCCTCGGGGTTCGACACTGAAGCTTTCTTT

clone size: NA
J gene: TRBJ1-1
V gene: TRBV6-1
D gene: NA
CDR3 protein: CASSAQIKAFF
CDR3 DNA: TGTGCCAGCAGTGCACAAATAAAAGCTTTCTTT

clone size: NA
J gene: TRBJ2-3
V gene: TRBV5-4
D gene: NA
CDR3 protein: CASSHRPLTGTSTDTQYF
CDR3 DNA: TGTGCCAGCAGCCATCGTCCCCTAACCGGGACTAGCACAGATACGCAGTATTTT

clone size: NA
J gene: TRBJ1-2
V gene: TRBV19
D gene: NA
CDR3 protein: CASSDGGFGGYTF
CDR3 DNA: TGTGCCAGTAGTGACGGCGGGTTCGGTGGCTACACCTTC

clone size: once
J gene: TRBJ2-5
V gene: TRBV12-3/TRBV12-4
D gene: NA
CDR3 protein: CASSPGPESGTQYF
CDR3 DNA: TGTGCCAGCAGCCCGGGCCCCGAGAGTGGGACCCAGTACTTC

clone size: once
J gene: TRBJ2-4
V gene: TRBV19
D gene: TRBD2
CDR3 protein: CASSSRTRNDIQYF
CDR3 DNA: TGTGCCAGTAGTTCTCGGACTAGGAACGACATTCAGTACTTC

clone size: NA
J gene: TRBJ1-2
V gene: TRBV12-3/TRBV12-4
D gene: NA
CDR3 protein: CASSFGGRGYTF
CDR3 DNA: TGTGCCAGCAGTTTCGGGGGCCGTGGCTACACCTTC

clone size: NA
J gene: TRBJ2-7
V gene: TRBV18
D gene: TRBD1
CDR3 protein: CASSTTGGGFYEQYF
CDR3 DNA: TGTGCCAGCTCAACCACAGGGGGAGGTTTCTACGAGCAGTACTTC

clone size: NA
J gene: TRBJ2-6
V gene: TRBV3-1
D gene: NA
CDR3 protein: CASSQQRFSGANVLTF
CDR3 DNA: TGTGCCAGCAGCCAACAGAGATTCTCTGGGGCCAACGTCCTGACTTTC

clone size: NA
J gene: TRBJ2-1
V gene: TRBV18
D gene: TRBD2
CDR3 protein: CASSPGLAGSNEQFF
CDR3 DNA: TGTGCCAGCTCACCGGGACTAGCGGGTAGCAATGAGCAGTTCTTC

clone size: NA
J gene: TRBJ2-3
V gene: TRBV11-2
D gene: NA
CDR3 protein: CASSFIDQARDTQYF
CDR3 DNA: TGTGCCAGCAGCTTTATAGACCAGGCGCGAGATACGCAGTATTTT

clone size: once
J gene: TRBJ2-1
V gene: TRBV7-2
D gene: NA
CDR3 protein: CASSPSAGPGGSYNEQFF
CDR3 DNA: TGTGCCAGCAGCCCTTCGGCGGGGCCTGGGGGCTCCTACAATGAGCAGTTCTTC

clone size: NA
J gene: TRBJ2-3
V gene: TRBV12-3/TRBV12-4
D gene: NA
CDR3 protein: CASRAPGSGTDTQYF
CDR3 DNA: TGTGCCAGCAGAGCCCCCGGGAGTGGCACAGATACGCAGTATTTT

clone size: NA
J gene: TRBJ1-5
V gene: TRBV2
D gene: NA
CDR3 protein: CASGLSNQPQHF
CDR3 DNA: TGTGCCAGCGGGCTTAGCAATCAGCCCCAGCATTTT

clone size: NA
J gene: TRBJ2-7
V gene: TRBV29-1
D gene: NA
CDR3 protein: CSVEGGAGTEQYF
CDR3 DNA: TGCAGCGTTGAAGGCGGGGCGGGGACCGAGCAGTACTTC

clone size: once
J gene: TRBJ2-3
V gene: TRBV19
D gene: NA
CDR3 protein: CASSTQTGTDTQYF
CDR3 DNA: TGTGCCAGTAGTACCCAGACAGGCACAGATACGCAGTATTTT

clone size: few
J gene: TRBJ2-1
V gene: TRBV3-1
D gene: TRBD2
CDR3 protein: CASSHEPGTTNEQFF
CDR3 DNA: TGTGCCAGCAGTCACGAACCCGGGACTACCAATGAGCAGTTCTTC

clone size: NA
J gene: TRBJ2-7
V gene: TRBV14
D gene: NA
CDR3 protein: CASSFQTGAYEQYF
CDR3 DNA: TGTGCCAGCAGCTTCCAGACCGGGGCCTACGAGCAGTACTTC

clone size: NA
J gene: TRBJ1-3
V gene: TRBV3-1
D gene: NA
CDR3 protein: CASSRGTAAAASGNTIYF
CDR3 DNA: TGTGCCAGCAGCCGAGGGACGGCAGCTGCGGCCTCTGGAAACACCATATATTTT

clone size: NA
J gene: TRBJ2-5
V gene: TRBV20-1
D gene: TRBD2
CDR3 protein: CSARDQILAGRSETQYF
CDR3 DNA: TGCAGTGCTAGAGATCAAATCCTAGCGGGACGGTCGGAGACCCAGTACTTC

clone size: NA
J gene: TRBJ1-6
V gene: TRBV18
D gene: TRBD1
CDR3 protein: CASSPGTGSSPLHF
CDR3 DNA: TGTGCCAGCTCACCCGGGACAGGCTCCTCACCCCTCCACTTT

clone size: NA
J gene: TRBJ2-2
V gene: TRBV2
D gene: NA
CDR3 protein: CASPRGPGGELFF
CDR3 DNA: TGTGCCAGCCCCAGGGGTCCCGGCGGGGAGCTGTTTTTT

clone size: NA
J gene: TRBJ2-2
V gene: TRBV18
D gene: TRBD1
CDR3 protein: CASSRLTGLVTGELFF
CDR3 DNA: TGTGCCAGCTCTCGACTGACAGGGCTCGTCACCGGGGAGCTGTTTTTT